A single sample gave rise to the 15 T cell receptor beta chains below, sequenced in a study of blood T cell repertoires in COVID-19. Sequencing was performed with immunoSEQ multiplex PCR; in TCRdb, only in-frame clones are kept and a portion is missing. Here the sample spans about 38,000 clones, over 75% being singletons. Source material: peripheral blood. The receptors were sampled from a man between 65 and 85 years old with active COVID-19.

The chain combines TRBV6-2 or TRBV6-3 with TRBJ2-1; 13 bases fit TRBD2. CDR1 and CDR2 from the germline V gene are MNHEY and SVGEGT. The CDR3 consists of 15 residues. V shed 6 bases, J shed 7 bases, and the junction held 6 bases outside the gene matches. CDR3 sequence: CASSPGTSGKNEQFF. For the CDR3, the DNA is TGTGCCAGCAGCCCCGGGACTAGCGGGAAAAATGAGCAGTTCTTC.

The chain joins TRBV5-5 to TRBJ2-5; 8 bases map to TRBD1. Trimming removed 4 bases from V and 4 bases from J; junction bases left unmatched: 9. The CDR3 runs 15 residues. Germline V gives CDR1 SGHKS, CDR2 YYEKEE (reference sequence). The CDR3 spells CASSRGHRGTETQYF. The CDR3 coding sequence is TGTGCCAGCAGCAGGGGCCACAGGGGGACAGAGACCCAGTACTTC.

CDR3 nucleotide sequence: TGCGCCAGCAGCTTAACAGGGGATAATTCACCCCTCCACTTT. This sequence encodes CASSLTGDNSPLHF. The chain carries TRBV5-1 and TRBJ1-6, with 7 bases fitting TRBD1. The trim removed 2 bases at V and 5 bases at J, leaving 1 base unmatched. The CDR3 runs 14 residues. Germline assignment: CDR1 SGHRS and CDR2 YFSETQ.

The rearrangement joins TRBV2 to TRBJ2-2; maybe TRBD1 (5 bases). Trimming left V 6 bases short and J 6 bases short, with 5 bases between. Germline lookup yields CDR1 SNHLY and CDR2 FYNNEI. The CDR3 contains 11 residues. CDR3 residues: CASSRAGELFF. The DNA for the CDR3 is TGTGCCAGCAGCAGGGCCGGGGAGCTGTTTTTT.

This sequence joins TRBV19 and TRBJ2-4; 10 bases align to TRBD1. Losses at the gene ends were 4 bases for V and 0 bases for J; bases not matched to a gene: 9. The germline CDR1 and CDR2 sequences are LNHDA and SQIVND (reference sequence). CDR3 size: 18 residues. The CDR3 loop is CASSRTGGNNLAKNIQYF. The CDR3 region has the DNA TGTGCCAGTAGTAGGACAGGGGGAAACAACTTAGCCAAAAACATTCAGTACTTC.

V is TRBV27 and J is TRBJ2-7; D gene unclear. Germline CDR1 reads MNHEY; CDR2 reads SMNVEV (reference sequence). Trimming removed 6 bases at V and 2 bases at J, with 11 bases between. CDR3 length: 13 residues. The CDR3 DNA reads as TGTGCCAGCAGATCCGACTCTCCCTACGAGCAGTACTTC. Translation: CASRSDSPYEQYF.

V is TRBV5-1 and J is TRBJ1-2, with a possible D match to TRBD1 (5 bases). CDR3 length equals 14 residues. Germline V gives CDR1 SGHRS, CDR2 YFSETQ. The V end was cut by 4 bases, the J end by 0 bases, with 10 bases between. CDR3 DNA: TGCGCCAGCAGCCCGACAGCTGCTAACTATGGCTACACCTTC. Translated: CASSPTAANYGYTF.

The rearrangement links TRBV14 to TRBJ2-6, with TRBD1 as a possible D gene (6 bases). This CDR3 spans 17 amino acids. V dropped 4 bases and J dropped 0 bases, with 13 bases sitting between them. The germline CDR1 and CDR2 sequences are SGHDN and FVKESK. The CDR3: CASSRGHFNSGANVLTF. CDR3 nucleotides: TGTGCCAGCAGCCGGGGACACTTTAACTCTGGGGCCAACGTCCTGACTTTC.

CDR3 protein: CASSYDRGPYEQYF. CDR3 nucleotides: TGTGCCAGCAGTTACGACAGGGGGCCCTACGAGCAGTACTTC. The genes are TRBV6-2 or TRBV6-3 and TRBJ2-7, with 10 nucleotides matching TRBD1. This CDR3 is 14 amino acids long. Trimming at V came to 2 bases and at J to 2 bases, leaving 0 bases not matched to a gene. Germline V gene sequence: CDR1 MNHEY, CDR2 SVGEGT.

This clone turned up a few times. The CDR3 region has the DNA TGTGCCAGCAGCCTCCCCCATGAGGGTATTTACAATGAGCAGTTCTTC. The encoded protein is CASSLPHEGIYNEQFF. The chain carries TRBV9 and TRBJ2-1; maybe TRBD2 (5 bases). Trimming shortened V by 4 bases and J by 4 bases, and 18 bases separated the two germline ends. This CDR3 is built from 16 residues. Germline V gene sequence: CDR1 SGDLS, CDR2 YYNGEE.

The chain combines TRBV19 with TRBJ2-3; weak D call: TRBD2 (6 bases). Germline V lookup: CDR1 LNHDA, CDR2 SQIVND (reference sequence). This CDR3 region has 13 residues. The germline V and J ends were trimmed by 9 bases and 7 bases, with 17 bases remaining between them. The CDR3 loop reads CASTGEPVYTQYF. The CDR3 nucleotides read TGTGCCAGCACGGGGGAACCGGTCTATACGCAGTATTTT.

The chain carries TRBV25-1 and TRBJ2-3; D is perhaps TRBD2 (6 bases). V gave up 3 bases and J gave up 7 bases, with 11 bases separating them. CDR1 MGHDK and CDR2 SYGVNS come from the germline V gene. This CDR3 has 13 residues. The CDR3 coding sequence is TGTGCCAGCAGTGACGGGAGTGGGTATACGCAGTATTTT. Protein sequence: CASSDGSGYTQYF.

The chain couples TRBV9 to TRBJ2-5; perhaps TRBD1 as D (6 bases). Looked up from germline, CDR1 is SGDLS and CDR2 is YYNGEE. CDR3 length: 15 residues. Trimming stripped 0 bases from V and 1 base from J, with 10 bases between. DNA of the CDR3: TGTGCCAGCAGCGTAGATGGGACACCCCAAGAGACCCAGTACTTC. Its protein is CASSVDGTPQETQYF.

The J gene is TRBJ2-3, the V gene TRBV29-1, with a weak D call TRBD1 (6 bases). This CDR3 spans 12 amino acids. CDR1 and CDR2 (germline): SQVTM, ANQGSEA. V dropped 7 bases and J dropped 2 bases, with 10 bases sitting between them. In DNA form, the CDR3 reads TGCAGCGCCGGGGACATCACAGATACGCAGTATTTT. It encodes CSAGDITDTQYF.

The chain carries TRBV27 and TRBJ2-2, with TRBD2 matching 7 bases. This CDR3 region has 17 residues. J was trimmed by 4 bases and V by 7 bases; bases with no gene match: 15. Germline V lookup: CDR1 MNHEY, CDR2 SMNVEV (reference sequence). The CDR3 nucleotides are TGTGCCAGCACCCGTAGACGGCCGGGGAGGGGCACCGGGGAGCTGTTTTTT. Residues: CASTRRRPGRGTGELFF.